These 26 T cell receptor beta chains came from one sample sequenced in a study of cytomegalovirus exposure and HLA in healthy donors. This PCR relied on a set of 60 Vbeta primers and 13 Jbeta primers. Generated by immunoSEQ multiplex PCR, the TCRdb table keeps only in-frame clones and is missing some. The data contain 140,000 or so clones, approximately 80% of them singletons. Material: PBMCs. Receptor source: a woman under 30 in good health and CMV-seropositive.

This clone came up once. This chain uses TRBV7-9 with TRBJ1-2; 7 nucleotides align to TRBD1. The CDR3 contains 13 residues. V shed 5 bases, J shed 7 bases, and the junction held 7 bases outside the gene matches. Germline CDR1 and CDR2: SEHNR and FQNEAQ (reference sequence). The CDR3 coding sequence is TGTGCCAGCAGCCCCTCGGACAGGCGTGGCTACACCTTC. This gives the protein CASSPSDRRGYTF.

The chain has TRBV30 and TRBJ1-1, with 9 bases identical to TRBD1. With V trimmed by 1 base and J by 11 bases, 8 bases remained unmatched. The CDR3 runs 13 residues. In germline, CDR1 is GTSNPN, CDR2 SVGIG (reference sequence). The CDR3 spells CAWSAGQGFPAFF. The CDR3 DNA sequence: TGTGCCTGGAGTGCGGGACAGGGCTTTCCGGCTTTCTTT.

This clone was seen only once. Other nucleotide sequences from this sample produce the same CDR3. V and J are TRBV6-5 and TRBJ2-7; 11 bases map to TRBD1. V was pared by 6 bases and J by 5 bases, with 6 bases of the junction left unmatched. Germline CDR1 reads MNHEY; CDR2 reads SVGAGI. The CDR3 consists of 14 residues. The CDR3 coding sequence is TGTGCCAGCAGATGGGACAGGGGGAGGGACGAGCAGTACTTC. Encoded protein: CASRWDRGRDEQYF.

This sequence joins TRBV6-1 and TRBJ2-3; perhaps TRBD1 as D (5 bases). CDR3 length equals 13 residues. Between the trimmed V and J ends, which lost 2 bases and 3 bases, there was a span of 6 bases. Germline V gene sequence: CDR1 MNHNS, CDR2 SASEGT. This chain's CDR3 is CASSERQTDTQYF. CDR3 coding DNA: TGTGCCAGCAGTGAAAGACAGACAGATACGCAGTATTTT.

The chain links TRBV13 to TRBJ2-3, with TRBD2 matching over 9 bases. Germline V gives CDR1 PRHDT, CDR2 FYEKMQ (reference sequence). The CDR3 length is 16 residues. V shed 5 bases, J shed 2 bases, and the junction held 8 bases outside the gene matches. The CDR3 DNA sequence: TGTGCCAGCAGCAATCGCGGGGGGGATAACACAGATACGCAGTATTTT. It codes for CASSNRGGDNTDTQYF.

This sequence joins TRBV5-1 and TRBJ2-5, with a tentative D call TRBD2 (5 bases). The CDR3 covers 15 residues. V was trimmed by 0 bases and J by 2 bases, leaving 11 bases between them. CDR1 is SGHRS, CDR2 YFSETQ, per germline. CDR3 coding DNA: TGCGCCAGCAGCTTGGTCCCGAGGGCTCAAGAGACCCAGTACTTC. Protein: CASSLVPRAQETQYF.

The chain's CDR3 is CASSQAGSEPLHF. CDR3 sequence (DNA): TGTGCCAGCAGCCAAGCAGGTTCTGAACCCCTCCACTTT. The chain carries TRBV4-2 and TRBJ1-6; D uncertain. Germline lookup yields CDR1 LGHNA and CDR2 YNFKEQ. CDR3 size: 13 residues. V gave up 1 base and J gave up 12 bases, with 10 bases separating them.

In this sample, this clone turned up a few times. The gene calls are TRBV6-5 and TRBJ2-7; 8 positions match TRBD1. The CDR3 runs 15 residues. J lost 6 bases, V lost 6 bases, and 13 bases had no gene match. Germline CDR1 and CDR2: MNHEY and SVGAGI. In DNA, the CDR3 is TGTGCCAGCAGAAGGACAGGGTTGGAAATTTCCGAGCAGTACTTC. This gives the protein CASRRTGLEISEQYF.

This clone was found once. The chain couples TRBV6-1 to TRBJ1-2; D is unclear. The V gene lost 1 base and the J gene lost 10 bases, with 16 bases spanning the gap. The CDR3 sequence is 14 residues long. Per the germline V gene, CDR1 is MNHNS and CDR2 is SASEGT. CDR3: CASSEVSGIDVYTF. CDR3 DNA: TGTGCCAGCAGTGAAGTCTCGGGGATTGATGTCTACACCTTC.

V is TRBV9 and J is TRBJ2-1, with 9 positions matching TRBD2. The CDR3 consists of 17 residues. Germline-derived CDR1 and CDR2 are SGDLS and YYNGEE. V lost 0 bases and J lost 0; bases outside the gene matches: 4. CDR3 region: CASSVGAGGNSYNEQFF. The DNA for the CDR3 is TGTGCCAGCAGCGTAGGAGCGGGGGGAAACTCCTACAATGAGCAGTTCTTC.

The V call is TRBV18, the J call TRBJ2-5, with 8 bases identical to TRBD1. CDR1 and CDR2 (germline): KGHSH, LQKENI. CDR3 length: 14 residues. The junction had 5 bases not matched to a gene; V was cut back by 4 bases and J by 4 bases. The CDR3 region is CASSRTGLGETQYF. CDR3 coding DNA: TGTGCCAGCTCACGGACAGGGCTTGGAGAGACCCAGTACTTC.

This rearrangement joins TRBV6-6 to TRBJ2-2; 7 bases match TRBD2. CDR1 and CDR2 from the germline V gene are MNHNY and SVGAGI (reference sequence). The V and J ends lost 6 bases and 8 bases, in that order; junction bases with no gene match: 9. The CDR3 runs to 14 residues. CDR3 sequence: CASSRDYGSGELFF. CDR3 coding DNA: TGTGCCAGCAGCCGGGACTACGGTTCGGGGGAGCTGTTTTTT.

The chain links TRBV5-3 to TRBJ1-6; the D gene is possibly TRBD1 (6 bases). TRBV5-3 is assigned to the ORF class and has an uncertain function. V lost 0 bases, J lost 7 bases, and 26 bases lay in between. There are 20 residues in the CDR3. The CDR3, as DNA: TGTGCCAGAAGCTTGGAGGGGGGGGGAAGGCTCCTCCCGGCCAATTCACCCCTCCACTTT. It yields the protein CARSLEGGGRLLPANSPLHF.

J is TRBJ2-3 and V is TRBV19, with 7 bases matching TRBD1. V was pared by 2 bases and J by 6 bases, with 11 bases of the junction left unmatched. Germline CDR1 reads LNHDA; CDR2 reads SQIVND (reference sequence). The CDR3 spans 16 residues. In nucleotides, the CDR3 is TGTGCCAGTAGTATAAGCAGGGGGAAGGTGCGGGATACGCAGTATTTT. Protein sequence: CASSISRGKVRDTQYF.

The chain links TRBV19 to TRBJ2-7, with D maybe TRBD1 (5 bases). V shed 3 bases and J shed 0 bases, with 15 bases lying between them. The CDR3 has 16 amino acids. The germline V gene encodes CDR1 LNHDA and CDR2 SQIVND (reference sequence). The CDR3 spells CASSMGGSRVSYEQYF. The CDR3 DNA is TGTGCCAGTAGTATGGGCGGATCCAGGGTCTCCTACGAGCAGTACTTC.

The chain joins TRBV29-1 to TRBJ2-3, with no clear D. This CDR3 comprises 14 residues. Per the germline V gene, CDR1 is SQVTM and CDR2 is ANQGSEA. Between the trimmed V and J ends, which lost 0 bases and 2 bases, there was a span of 9 bases. As DNA, the CDR3 is TGCAGCGTTGAAGAGGTACGGGTCACAGATACGCAGTATTTT. Translation gives CSVEEVRVTDTQYF.

The chain recombines TRBV7-9 with TRBJ1-4, with no clear D. The CDR3 contains 14 residues. Trimming stripped 3 bases from V and 8 bases from J, with 13 bases between. Germline V gene lookup returns CDR1 SEHNR and CDR2 FQNEAQ (reference sequence). The CDR3 spells CASSLGLNGEKLFF. The CDR3 nucleotides are TGTGCCAGCAGCTTGGGCCTTAACGGAGAAAAACTGTTTTTT.

The chain links TRBV5-1 to TRBJ2-7; tentatively, D is TRBD1 (6 bases). The CDR3 totals 16 residues. The V end was cut by 2 bases, the J end by 0 bases, with 15 bases between. The germline CDR1 and CDR2 sequences are SGHRS and YFSETQ. The chain's CDR3 is CASSLGRTRGSYEQYF. DNA for the CDR3: TGCGCCAGCAGCTTAGGACGGACCAGGGGCTCCTACGAGCAGTACTTC. Filled out from reference TRBV5-1 and TRBJ2-7, the complete variable domain reads KAGVTQTPRYLIKTRGQQVTLSCSPISGHRSVSWYQQTPGQGLQFLFEYFSETQRNKGNFPGRFSGRQFSNSRSEMNVSTLELGDSALYLCASSLGRTRGSYEQYFGPGTRLTVT.

The V and J genes are TRBV7-8 and TRBJ2-2, with D tentatively TRBD1 (5 bases). Germline V CDR1 and CDR2: SGHVS, FQNEAQ. V lost 4 bases to trimming and J lost 4 bases, with 16 bases between them. The CDR3 extends over 16 amino acids. The DNA for the CDR3 is TGTGCCAGCAGCTCCAAAACGGTCGACAGCACCGGGGAGCTGTTTTTT. As protein: CASSSKTVDSTGELFF. The whole variable domain, remainder taken from reference TRBV7-8 and TRBJ2-2, is GAGVSQSPRYKVAKRGQDVALRCDPISGHVSLFWYQQALGQGPEFLTYFQNEAQLDKSGLPSDRFFAERPEGSVSTLKIQRTQQEDSAVYLCASSSKTVDSTGELFFGEGSRLTVL.

This chain uses TRBV5-8 with TRBJ2-7; tentative D call: TRBD2 (5 bases). Germline CDR1 SGHTS, CDR2 YDEGEE. V dropped 1 base and J dropped 5 bases, with 13 bases sitting between them. CDR3 size: 14 residues. The CDR3 bases are TGTGCCAGCAGCTTGTATGCGGGTAACAACGAGCAGTACTTC. Translated: CASSLYAGNNEQYF.

The rearrangement links TRBV7-2 to TRBJ2-4, with a weak D call TRBD2 (6 bases). The CDR3 loop spans 15 amino acids. The V gene's germline CDR1 is SGHTA and CDR2 FQGNSA. V was shortened by 5 bases and J by 0 bases, with 11 bases between the two germline ends. The CDR3 bases are TGTGCCAGCAGCGGACTCGGGGGAGCCAAAAACATTCAGTACTTC. As protein: CASSGLGGAKNIQYF.

The genes are TRBV4-3 and TRBJ2-7; D might be TRBD1 (6 bases). In germline, CDR1 is LGHNA, CDR2 YSLEER. The CDR3 is made up of 16 amino acids. V gave up 0 bases and J gave up 2 bases, with 14 bases separating them. The CDR3 region has the DNA TGCGCCAGCAGCCAAGATAAAACAGGGACCACCTACGAGCAGTACTTC. Translating gives CASSQDKTGTTYEQYF.

V is TRBV18 and J is TRBJ1-4; 7 nucleotides align to TRBD1. Trimming removed 2 bases from V and 6 bases from J; junction bases left unmatched: 6. CDR1 is KGHSH and CDR2 is LQKENI in the germline V gene. The CDR3 totals 15 residues. The chain's CDR3 is CASSPLGGKDEKLFF. The CDR3 nucleotides are TGTGCCAGCTCACCATTAGGGGGCAAGGATGAAAAACTGTTTTTT.

This sequence joins TRBV6-1 and TRBJ1-2; D perhaps matches TRBD1 (6 bases). V was cut by 5 bases and J by 5 bases, with 9 bases left in between. Germline V lookup: CDR1 MNHNS, CDR2 SASEGT. The CDR3 extends over 12 amino acids. This chain's CDR3 is CASSRTEYGYTF. CDR3 in DNA: TGTGCCAGCAGTCGGACAGAGTATGGCTACACCTTC.

This chain connects TRBV6-1 to TRBJ1-2; the D is unclear. There are 16 residues in the CDR3. Deletions cut 0 bases from V and 7 bases from J, with 18 bases between. Germline V gene lookup returns CDR1 MNHNS and CDR2 SASEGT. The CDR3 sequence is CASSEALLIRSSGYTF. The CDR3, as DNA: TGTGCCAGCAGTGAAGCGCTTCTAATACGATCTAGTGGCTACACCTTC.

This chain connects TRBV7-9 to TRBJ2-2; no clear D gene. The V end lost 4 bases, the J end lost 4 bases, and 10 bases lay between the germline ends. Germline loops: CDR1 SEHNR, CDR2 FQNEAQ (reference sequence). CDR3 length: 14 residues. The CDR3: CASSSSVRTGELFF. The CDR3 nucleotides are TGTGCCAGCAGCTCGAGCGTTCGCACCGGGGAGCTGTTTTTT.